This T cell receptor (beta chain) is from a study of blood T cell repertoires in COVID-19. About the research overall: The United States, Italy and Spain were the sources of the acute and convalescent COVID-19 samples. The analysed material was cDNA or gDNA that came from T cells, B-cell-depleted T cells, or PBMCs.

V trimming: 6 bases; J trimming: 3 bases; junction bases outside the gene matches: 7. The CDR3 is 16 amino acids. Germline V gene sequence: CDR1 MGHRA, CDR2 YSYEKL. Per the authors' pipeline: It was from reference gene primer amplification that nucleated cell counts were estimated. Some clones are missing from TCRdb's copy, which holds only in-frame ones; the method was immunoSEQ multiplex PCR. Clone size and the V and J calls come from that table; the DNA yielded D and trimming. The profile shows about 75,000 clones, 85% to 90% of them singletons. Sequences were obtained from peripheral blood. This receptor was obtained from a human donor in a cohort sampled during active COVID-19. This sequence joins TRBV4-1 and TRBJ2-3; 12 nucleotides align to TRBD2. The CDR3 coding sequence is TGCGCCAGCAGGGTCGGGACTAGCGGGTCGACAGATACGCAGTATTTT. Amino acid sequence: CASRVGTSGSTDTQYF.